The next 2 T cell receptor beta chains were all read from a single sample in a study of T cell repertoires in cytomegalovirus infection. TCRdb recomputed calls from the reads with MiXCR, one row per CDR3 protein. This sample yields roughly 180,000 distinct CDR3 sequences, of which about 18% are seen a single time; under 30% belongs to the top ten. The material sequenced was CD8+ T cells from PBMCs. The receptors here all came from a human donor in good health (CMV status not recorded). Some clones in this sample may be carry-over from other donors' samples.

In this sample, this clonotype turned up a few times. V is TRBV20-1 and J is TRBJ1-2; TRBD1 matches at 9 bases. Trimming took 1 base from V and 3 from J; bases not matched to a gene: 9. Germline V lookup: CDR1 DFQATT, CDR2 SNEGSKA (reference sequence). The CDR3 runs 16 residues. The CDR3 sequence is CSARARQGVFDYGYTF. The CDR3 DNA is TGCAGTGCTAGAGCCCGACAGGGGGTCTTTGACTATGGCTACACCTTC.

This clonotype was detected only a few times. This rearrangement joins TRBV19 to TRBJ2-1; 11 positions agree with TRBD2. V shed 9 bases, J shed 8 bases, and the junction held 9 bases outside the gene matches. Germline V gives CDR1 LNHDA, CDR2 SQIVND (reference sequence). The CDR3 contains 14 residues. The CDR3 bases are TGTGCCAGGTCCCTAGCGGGGGGCCTGGATGAGCAGTTCTTC. Amino acids: CARSLAGGLDEQFF.